Each of the 28 T cell receptor beta chains below was sequenced from the same sample in a study of shared clonotypes between healthy human individuals. CD45RO-negative CD8 cells positively selected for CCR7 made up the naive population, which excluded terminally differentiated effector memory CD45RA+ cells. Clones were sequenced by immunoSEQ multiplex PCR, and TCRdb holds only the in-frame ones, with some missing. The sample lists approximately 600,000 clones; roughly 95% were seen once. The specimen sequenced was naive CD8+ T cells sorted from blood. The receptor set was obtained from a woman aged 25 to 45 in good health.

The CDR3 loop is CASSMWGSTEAFF. Written as DNA, the CDR3 is TGTGCCAGTAGTATGTGGGGTAGCACTGAAGCTTTCTTT. The genes are TRBV19 and TRBJ1-1; D gene ambiguous. The germline gives CDR1 LNHDA, CDR2 SQIVND (reference sequence). With 3 bases removed from V and 4 bases from J, the gap between germline ends came to 9 bases. There are 13 residues in the CDR3. The full variable domain, its missing parts supplied by reference TRBV19 and TRBJ1-1, is DGGITQSPKYLFRKEGQNVTLSCEQNLNHDAMYWYRQDPGQGLRLIYYSQIVNDFQKGDIAEGYSVSREKKESFPLTVTSAQKNPTAFYLCASSMWGSTEAFFGQGTRLTVV.

V is TRBV7-2 and J is TRBJ2-1, with 10 nucleotides matching TRBD2. The length of the CDR3 is 16 residues. Germline trimming cut 5 bases from V and 3 bases from J; bases unmatched to any gene: 7. Per germline, CDR1 SGHTA and CDR2 FQGNSA. CDR3 in amino acids: CASSPNSGRGYNEQFF. The CDR3 DNA follows: TGTGCCAGCAGCCCGAACAGCGGGAGGGGCTACAATGAGCAGTTCTTC.

This chain uses TRBV5-8 with TRBJ2-5, with D perhaps TRBD2 (5 bases). Per germline, CDR1 SGHTS and CDR2 YDEGEE. Trimming took off 0 bases at V and 2 bases at J, with 14 bases between the two ends. This CDR3 spans 16 amino acids. The CDR3 is CASSLGGLPLQETQYF. The CDR3 coding sequence is TGTGCCAGCAGCTTGGGAGGGCTACCCTTGCAAGAGACCCAGTACTTC.

This chain connects TRBV7-9 to TRBJ2-5, with D unresolved. Near its end, the DNA agrees better with TRBJ2-7, so the J call may be wrong. CDR3 length equals 14 residues. Germline CDR1 reads SEHNR; CDR2 reads FQNEAQ (reference sequence). The CDR3 DNA reads TGTGCCAGCAGCTTTGCGGTAAGCTCCTACGAGCAGTACTTC. This gives the protein CASSFAVSSYEQYF.

The V gene is TRBV5-4, the J gene TRBJ2-1, with D possibly TRBD1 on 6 matching bases. Deletions cut 4 bases from V and 4 bases from J, with 18 bases between. Germline V gives CDR1 SGHNT, CDR2 YYREEE (reference sequence). CDR3 size: 16 residues. For the CDR3, the DNA is TGTGCCAGCAGCGATCCGCTGGGACACCCATACAATGAGCAGTTCTTC. It codes for CASSDPLGHPYNEQFF. Filled out from reference TRBV5-4 and TRBJ2-1, the complete variable domain reads ETGVTQSPTHLIKTRGQQVTLRCSSQSGHNTVSWYQQALGQGPQFIFQYYREEENGRGNFPPRFSGLQFPNYSSELNVNALELDDSALYLCASSDPLGHPYNEQFFGPGTRLTVL.

This sequence joins TRBV23-1 and TRBJ1-5; D is unresolved. TRBV23-1 qualifies as an ORF whose function is uncertain. The CDR3 length is 14 residues. The V and J ends lost 3 bases and 7 bases respectively, with 13 bases between them. CDR3 bases: TGCGCCAGCAGTCATTTGACCAATCAGCAGCCCCAGCATTTT. Translation gives CASSHLTNQQPQHF.

The chain combines TRBV27 with TRBJ2-2, with D maybe TRBD1 (5 bases). V dropped 2 bases and J dropped 8 bases, with 21 bases sitting between them. The length of the CDR3 is 17 residues. Looked up from germline, CDR1 is MNHEY and CDR2 is SMNVEV (reference sequence). The CDR3 spells CASSLIGQRSRYGELFF. The DNA for the CDR3 is TGTGCCAGCAGTTTAATCGGACAAAGGTCCAGGTATGGGGAGCTGTTTTTT.

The chain has TRBV28 and TRBJ1-2; maybe TRBD1 (6 bases). The germline gives CDR1 MDHEN, CDR2 SYDVKM. This CDR3 has 16 amino acids. The V gene lost 2 bases and the J gene lost 1 base, with 14 bases spanning the gap. The CDR3 spells CASSLDSRGINYGYTF. The CDR3 nucleotides read TGTGCCAGCAGTTTAGATAGCAGGGGCATTAACTATGGCTACACCTTC.

The V and J genes are TRBV11-2 and TRBJ1-2; D perhaps matches TRBD1 (6 bases). The V and J ends lost 9 bases and 10 bases respectively, with 15 bases between them. The CDR3 sequence is 11 residues long. Germline V CDR1 and CDR2: SGHAT, FQNNGV. CDR3 amino acids: CASWGGSTYTF. The DNA for the CDR3 is TGTGCCAGTTGGGGGGGCAGCACCTACACCTTC.

As regards this clone: This same CDR3 is encoded by further DNA sequences in the sample. The rearrangement links TRBV27 to TRBJ2-7; D is uncertain. CDR3 size: 14 residues. The germline CDR1 and CDR2 sequences are MNHEY and SMNVEV (reference sequence). Trimming removed 3 bases from V and 0 bases from J, with 9 bases in between. CDR3 nucleotide sequence: TGTGCCAGCAGTTTTGCTGATAGCTCCTACGAGCAGTACTTC. Encoded protein: CASSFADSSYEQYF.

The chain has TRBV28 and TRBJ2-7; 12 nucleotides line up with TRBD1. CDR3 length equals 14 residues. The V segment lost 6 bases and the J segment 4 bases; nucleotides outside the gene matches: 4. The V gene's germline CDR1 is MDHEN and CDR2 SYDVKM. CDR3 sequence (DNA): TGTGCCAGCAGGGGACAGGGGGCCTTATACGAGCAGTACTTC. Protein: CASRGQGALYEQYF. Using reference TRBV28 and TRBJ2-7 for the parts outside the CDR3, the full variable domain is DVKVTQSSRYLVKRTGEKVFLECVQDMDHENMFWYRQDPGLGLRLIYFSYDVKMKEKGDIPEGYSVSREKKERFSLILESASTNQTSMYLCASRGQGALYEQYFGPGTRLTVT.

This clone appeared once. The V call is TRBV27, the J call TRBJ2-6, with TRBD2 matching 12 bases. This CDR3 has 19 residues. V shed 2 bases and J 2 bases; nucleotides not matched to a gene: 7. Germline V gives CDR1 MNHEY, CDR2 SMNVEV (reference sequence). The CDR3 is CASSLLAGGPAAGANVLTF. In nucleotides, the CDR3 is TGTGCCAGCAGTTTACTAGCGGGAGGGCCCGCGGCTGGGGCCAACGTCCTGACTTTC.

In its sample, this clone was seen once. The rearrangement uses TRBV7-2 and TRBJ2-7; 8 bases match TRBD2. This CDR3 has 17 residues. Trimming at V came to 4 bases and at J to 2 bases, leaving 13 bases not matched to a gene. Germline V gene sequence: CDR1 SGHTA, CDR2 FQGNSA. In DNA, the CDR3 is TGTGCCAGCAGCTCCCCCCGACTAGCGTGGCCTACCTACGAGCAGTACTTC. This gives the protein CASSSPRLAWPTYEQYF.

This sequence joins TRBV7-6 and TRBJ2-1; the D gene is possibly TRBD1 (5 bases). Looked up from germline, CDR1 is SGHVS and CDR2 is FNYEAQ. V was clipped by 5 bases and J by 7 bases, with 15 bases between them. This CDR3 has 14 amino acids. CDR3 coding DNA: TGTGCCAGCAGCCTAGGGTCAGGGAATAATGAGCAGTTCTTC. As protein: CASSLGSGNNEQFF.

The chain has TRBV4-1 and TRBJ2-5; 14 bases align to TRBD2. The length of the CDR3 is 18 residues. V was pared by 5 bases and J by 2 bases, with 10 bases of the junction left unmatched. Germline values: CDR1 MGHRA, CDR2 YSYEKL. The CDR3, as DNA: TGCGCCAGCAGCGGGAAACAGACTAGCGGGAGGGTTCAAGAGACCCAGTACTTC. Encoded protein: CASSGKQTSGRVQETQYF.

A note on this clone: Other DNA sequences in the same sample also yield this CDR3. V is TRBV27 and J is TRBJ1-5; maybe TRBD1 (5 bases). The CDR3 is 16 amino acids. CDR1 MNHEY and CDR2 SMNVEV come from the germline V gene (reference sequence). Trimming took 6 bases from V and 2 from J, leaving 17 bases between them. CDR3 residues: CASSPSVGERNQPQHF. The CDR3, as DNA: TGTGCCAGCAGCCCCAGTGTAGGGGAACGCAATCAGCCCCAGCATTTT.

As to this clone: The sample has other DNA sequences that encode this CDR3 too. The chain combines TRBV28 with TRBJ1-5, with unresolved D. The CDR3 extends over 13 amino acids. The germline V and J ends were trimmed by 6 bases and 0 bases, with 6 bases remaining between them. The germline V gene encodes CDR1 MDHEN and CDR2 SYDVKM. The CDR3: CASRDYSNQPQHF. The CDR3 nucleotides are TGTGCCAGCAGAGACTATAGCAATCAGCCCCAGCATTTT. Drawing the rest from reference TRBV28 and TRBJ1-5, the complete variable domain is DVKVTQSSRYLVKRTGEKVFLECVQDMDHENMFWYRQDPGLGLRLIYFSYDVKMKEKGDIPEGYSVSREKKERFSLILESASTNQTSMYLCASRDYSNQPQHFGDGTRLSIL.

This chain joins TRBV27 and TRBJ1-2; 8 bases map to TRBD1. Germline V gene data show CDR1 as MNHEY and CDR2 as SMNVEV (reference sequence). Unmatched junction bases numbered 8, after V lost 7 bases and J lost 7 bases. CDR3 length equals 13 residues. CDR3 protein: CASTSGTGSGYTF. The CDR3 DNA reads as TGTGCCAGCACCTCCGGGACAGGCAGTGGCTACACCTTC.

J is TRBJ2-7 and V is TRBV27; 7 positions agree with TRBD2. Trimming took 5 bases from V and 1 from J; bases not matched to a gene: 5. This CDR3 is built from 14 residues. Germline CDR1 reads MNHEY; CDR2 reads SMNVEV (reference sequence). The CDR3 DNA reads as TGTGCCAGCAGTATGGGACTAATGTCCTACGAGCAGTACTTC. Translation gives CASSMGLMSYEQYF.

This rearrangement joins TRBV30 to TRBJ2-7, with 7 bases matching TRBD1. V lost 0 bases, J lost 3 bases, and 5 bases stayed unmatched. The germline V gene has CDR1 GTSNPN and CDR2 SVGIG (reference sequence). The length of the CDR3 is 14 residues. The DNA of the CDR3 is TGTGCCTGGAGTGTGGGGCAGGGGGTCTACGAGCAGTACTTC. Amino acids: CAWSVGQGVYEQYF. Drawing the rest from reference TRBV30 and TRBJ2-7, the complete variable domain is SQTIHQWPATLVQPVGSPLSLECTVEGTSNPNLYWYRQAAGRGLQLLFYSVGIGQISSEVPQNLSASRPQDRQFILSSKKLLLSDSGFYLCAWSVGQGVYEQYFGPGTRLTVT.

The chain has TRBV6-5 and TRBJ2-5, with D uncertain. The end of the DNA aligns better with TRBJ2-7, so the J call may be wrong. From germline, CDR1 is MNHEY and CDR2 SVGAGI. CDR3 length: 14 amino acids. The DNA of the CDR3 is TGTGCCAGCATTGGGAACGGACCGACCTACGAGCAGTACTTC. Translation: CASIGNGPTYEQYF.

The rearrangement joins TRBV6-5 to TRBJ1-1; possible D gene TRBD1, 5 bases. The V end lost 6 bases, the J end lost 4 bases, and 12 bases lay between the germline ends. This CDR3 contains 13 residues. Germline-derived CDR1 and CDR2 are MNHEY and SVGAGI. CDR3: CASSAGRGTEAFF. CDR3 bases: TGTGCCAGCAGCGCAGGGAGGGGCACTGAAGCTTTCTTT.

This sequence joins TRBV30 and TRBJ1-2; no firm D call. Trimming left V 4 bases short and J 7 bases short, with 16 bases between. Looked up from germline, CDR1 is GTSNPN and CDR2 is SVGIG (reference sequence). The CDR3 consists of 13 residues. The CDR3 DNA follows: TGTGCCTGGACAACGGGATGGGCATTTGGCTACACCTTC. Translating it yields CAWTTGWAFGYTF.

V is TRBV6-5 and J is TRBJ2-7; a weak D match, TRBD1 (5 bases). V was clipped by 4 bases and J by 3 bases, with 13 bases between them. CDR1 and CDR2 from the germline V gene are MNHEY and SVGAGI. This CDR3 is built from 14 residues. DNA for the CDR3: TGTGCCAGCAGTTTGCAGGGCGACAACTACGAGCAGTACTTC. Amino acid sequence: CASSLQGDNYEQYF.

V usage is TRBV27 and J usage is TRBJ2-6, with D perhaps TRBD1 (5 bases). CDR3 length: 16 amino acids. Trimming removed 4 bases at V and 0 bases at J, with 10 bases between. In germline, CDR1 is MNHEY, CDR2 SMNVEV (reference sequence). As DNA, the CDR3 is TGTGCCAGCAGTTCGACAGTTTACTCTGGGGCCAACGTCCTGACTTTC. It is translated as CASSSTVYSGANVLTF.

The V call is TRBV11-2, the J call TRBJ1-1; D is undetermined. The CDR3 is 12 amino acids. V lost 1 base and J 3 bases, leaving 3 bases between the germline ends. Germline assignment: CDR1 SGHAT and CDR2 FQNNGV. In DNA form, the CDR3 reads TGTGCCAGCAGCTTAGTTCACACTGAAGCTTTCTTT. As protein: CASSLVHTEAFF.

This chain uses TRBV2 with TRBJ2-7; 8 nucleotides align to TRBD1. Germline V CDR1 and CDR2: SNHLY, FYNNEI. This CDR3 contains 14 residues. The ends lost 4 bases at V and 6 bases at J; junction bases unmatched: 8. The CDR3 here is CASSVGQGAGEQYF. CDR3 DNA sequence: TGTGCCAGCAGTGTAGGCCAGGGGGCGGGCGAGCAGTACTTC.

The sample holds one count of this clone. The CDR3 is CASSAYGLAREQYF. The CDR3 nucleotides read TGTGCCAGTAGCGCTTATGGACTAGCTCGCGAGCAGTACTTC. The chain couples TRBV19 to TRBJ2-7, with TRBD2 matching 8 bases. The germline gives CDR1 LNHDA, CDR2 SQIVND (reference sequence). This CDR3 spans 14 amino acids. The V segment lost 6 bases and the J segment 6 bases; nucleotides outside the gene matches: 10.